The 6 T cell receptor beta chains below were found in one sample sequenced in a study of T cell responses to AZD1222 COVID-19 vaccine. Clones were sequenced by immunoSEQ multiplex PCR, and TCRdb holds only the in-frame ones, with some missing. The sample gives about 170,000 clones, over 80% of which show up once; more than 3.5% is in the top ten. Sequencing used peripheral blood, obtained 28 days after the second dose of the MenACWY control vaccine. These receptors originate from an adult who received the MenACWY meningococcal vaccine as a control.

This clone was seen only a few times. The V and J genes are TRBV12-3 or TRBV12-4 and TRBJ2-7; D perhaps matches TRBD2 (6 bases). Trimming left V 6 bases short and J 5 bases short, with 11 bases between. CDR3 length equals 12 residues. Written as DNA, the CDR3 is TGTGCCAGCAGGCAGGAGGGAGACGAGCAGTACTTC. Its translation is CASRQEGDEQYF.

The rearrangement links TRBV5-1 to TRBJ1-3, with unresolved D. The CDR3 has 13 residues. The V and J ends lost 4 bases and 0 bases respectively, with 5 bases between them. Germline V gene lookup returns CDR1 SGHRS and CDR2 YFSETQ. The CDR3 loop is CASSGSSGNTIYF. The CDR3 DNA reads as TGCGCCAGCAGCGGGAGCTCTGGAAACACCATATATTTT.

This chain joins TRBV28 and TRBJ1-1; D ambiguous. In germline, CDR1 is MDHEN, CDR2 SYDVKM. Trimming cost V 10 bases and J 1 base, with 4 bases left between them. The length of the CDR3 is 10 residues. The CDR3, as DNA: TGTGCCACCCAGAACACTGAAGCTTTCTTT. Its translation is CATQNTEAFF.

This chain connects TRBV3-1 (or the pseudogene TRBV3-2) to TRBJ2-5, with unresolved D. Germline V gene lookup returns CDR1 LGHDT and CDR2 YNNKEL (reference sequence). There are 13 residues in the CDR3. V was cut by 1 base and J by 5 bases, with 8 bases left in between. The CDR3 DNA follows: TGTGCCAGCAGCCAAGTAAGGCGGGAGACCCAGTACTTC. The encoded protein is CASSQVRRETQYF.

This clone appeared a single time. V and J are TRBV10-3 and TRBJ2-7; TRBD2 matches 7 bases. This CDR3 has 15 amino acids. CDR1 ENHRY and CDR2 SYGVKD come from the germline V gene. V was pared by 0 bases and J by 4 bases, with 6 bases of the junction left unmatched. CDR3 in amino acids: CAISESMSGIYEQYF. CDR3 nucleotides: TGTGCCATCAGTGAGTCGATGAGCGGGATTTACGAGCAGTACTTC.

This chain connects TRBV29-1 to TRBJ1-2; tentative D call: TRBD1 (5 bases). The CDR3 sequence is 13 residues long. From germline, CDR1 is SQVTM and CDR2 ANQGSEA. V was cut by 0 bases and J by 8 bases, with 13 bases left in between. This chain's CDR3 is CSVEDPAGGGYTF. CDR3 bases: TGCAGCGTTGAAGATCCGGCTGGGGGAGGCTACACCTTC.